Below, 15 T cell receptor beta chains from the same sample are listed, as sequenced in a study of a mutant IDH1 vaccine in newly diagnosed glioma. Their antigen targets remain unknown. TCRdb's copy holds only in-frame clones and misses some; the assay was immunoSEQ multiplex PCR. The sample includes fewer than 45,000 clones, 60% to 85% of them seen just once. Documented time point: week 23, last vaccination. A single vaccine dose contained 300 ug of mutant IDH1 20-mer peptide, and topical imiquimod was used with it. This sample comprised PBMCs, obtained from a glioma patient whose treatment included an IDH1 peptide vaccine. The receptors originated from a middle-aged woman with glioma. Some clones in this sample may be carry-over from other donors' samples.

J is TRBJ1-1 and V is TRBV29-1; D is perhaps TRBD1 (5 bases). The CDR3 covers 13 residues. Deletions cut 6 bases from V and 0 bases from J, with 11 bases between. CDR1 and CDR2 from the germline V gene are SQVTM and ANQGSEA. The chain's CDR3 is CSVAAGLNTEAFF. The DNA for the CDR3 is TGCAGCGTCGCCGCGGGGCTGAACACTGAAGCTTTCTTT.

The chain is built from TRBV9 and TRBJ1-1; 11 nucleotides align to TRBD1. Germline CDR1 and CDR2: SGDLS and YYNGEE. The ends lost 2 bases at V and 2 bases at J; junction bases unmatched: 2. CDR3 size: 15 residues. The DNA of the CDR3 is TGTGCCAGCAGCGTTGGACAGGGGGCAAACACTGAAGCTTTCTTT. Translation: CASSVGQGANTEAFF.

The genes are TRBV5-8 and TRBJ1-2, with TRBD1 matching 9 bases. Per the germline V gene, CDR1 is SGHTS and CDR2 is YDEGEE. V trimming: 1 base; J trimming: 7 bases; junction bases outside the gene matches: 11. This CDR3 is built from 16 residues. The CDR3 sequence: CASSLNRGRDLFGYTF. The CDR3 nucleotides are TGTGCCAGCAGCTTGAACAGGGGGCGCGATCTTTTTGGCTACACCTTC. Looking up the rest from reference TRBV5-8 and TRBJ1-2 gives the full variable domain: EAGVTQSPTHLIKTRGQQATLRCSPISGHTSVYWYQQALGLGLQFLLWYDEGEERNRGNFPPRFSGRQFPNYSSELNVNALELEDSALYLCASSLNRGRDLFGYTFGSGTRLTVV.

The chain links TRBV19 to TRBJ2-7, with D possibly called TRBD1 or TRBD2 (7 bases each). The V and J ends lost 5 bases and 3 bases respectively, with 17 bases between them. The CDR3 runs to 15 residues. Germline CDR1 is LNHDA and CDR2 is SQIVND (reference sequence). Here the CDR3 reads CASSPRQGGSYEQYF. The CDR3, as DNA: TGTGCCAGTAGTCCCCGACAGGGCGGGAGCTACGAGCAGTACTTC.

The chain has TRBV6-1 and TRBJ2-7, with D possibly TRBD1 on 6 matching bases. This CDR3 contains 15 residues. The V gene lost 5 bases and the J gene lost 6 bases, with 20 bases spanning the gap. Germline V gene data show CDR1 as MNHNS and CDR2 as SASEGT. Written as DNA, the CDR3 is TGTGCCAGCAGTCCGAGGGGGTCAACGCTCTCCGAGCAGTACTTC. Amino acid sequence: CASSPRGSTLSEQYF.

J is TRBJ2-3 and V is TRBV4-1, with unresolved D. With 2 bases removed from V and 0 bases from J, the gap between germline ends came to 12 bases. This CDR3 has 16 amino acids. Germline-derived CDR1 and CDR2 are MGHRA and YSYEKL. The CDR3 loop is CASSQRPGSSTDTQYF. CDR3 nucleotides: TGCGCCAGCAGCCAACGCCCCGGGTCTAGCACAGATACGCAGTATTTT.

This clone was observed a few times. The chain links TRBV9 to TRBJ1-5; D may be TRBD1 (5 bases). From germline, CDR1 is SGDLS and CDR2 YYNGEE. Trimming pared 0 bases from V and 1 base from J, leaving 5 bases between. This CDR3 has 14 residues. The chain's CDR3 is CASSVGGSNQPQHF. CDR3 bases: TGTGCCAGCAGCGTAGGGGGGAGCAATCAGCCCCAGCATTTT.

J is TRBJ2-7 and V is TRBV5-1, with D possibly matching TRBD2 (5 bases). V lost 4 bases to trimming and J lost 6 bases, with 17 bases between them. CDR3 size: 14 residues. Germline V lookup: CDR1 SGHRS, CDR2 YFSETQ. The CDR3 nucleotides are TGCGCCAGCAGCCTGTTTGGGAGTGAGGGCGAGCAGTACTTC. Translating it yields CASSLFGSEGEQYF.

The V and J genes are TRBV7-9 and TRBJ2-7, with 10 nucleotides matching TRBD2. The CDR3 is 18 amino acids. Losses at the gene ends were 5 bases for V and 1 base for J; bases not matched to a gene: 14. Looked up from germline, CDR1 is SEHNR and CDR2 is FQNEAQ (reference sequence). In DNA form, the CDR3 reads TGTGCCAGCAGCCACAGGGAGCTAGCGGGGGTTCTGTCCTACGAGCAGTACTTC. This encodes CASSHRELAGVLSYEQYF.

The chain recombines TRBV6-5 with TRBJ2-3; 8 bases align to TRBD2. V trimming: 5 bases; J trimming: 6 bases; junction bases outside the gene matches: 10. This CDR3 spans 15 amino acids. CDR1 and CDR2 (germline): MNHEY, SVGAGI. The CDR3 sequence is CASSKSERGMDTQYF. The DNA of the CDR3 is TGTGCCAGCAGTAAGTCTGAGCGGGGGATGGATACGCAGTATTTT.

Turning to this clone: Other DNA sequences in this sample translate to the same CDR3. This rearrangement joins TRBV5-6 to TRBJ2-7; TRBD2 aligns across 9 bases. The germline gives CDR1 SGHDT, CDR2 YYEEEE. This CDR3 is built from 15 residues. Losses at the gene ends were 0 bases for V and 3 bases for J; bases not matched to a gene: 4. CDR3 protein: CASSLVSGGFYEQYF. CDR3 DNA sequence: TGTGCCAGCAGCTTGGTTAGCGGGGGCTTCTACGAGCAGTACTTC.

The CDR3 is CASSLQGPGELFF. The CDR3 coding sequence is TGTGCCAGCAGTCTACAGGGACCCGGGGAGCTGTTTTTT. The chain employs TRBV6-6 and TRBJ2-2; tentative D call: TRBD1 (6 bases). The CDR3 sequence is 13 residues long. CDR1 and CDR2 (germline): MNHNY, SVGAGI (reference sequence). The V and J ends lost 5 bases and 6 bases respectively, with 10 bases between them.

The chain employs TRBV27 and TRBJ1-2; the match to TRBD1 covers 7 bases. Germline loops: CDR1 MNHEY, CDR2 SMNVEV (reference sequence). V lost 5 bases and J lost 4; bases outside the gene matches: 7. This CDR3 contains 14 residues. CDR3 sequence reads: CASSDGQAAYGYTF. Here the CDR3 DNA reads TGTGCCAGCAGTGACGGACAGGCGGCCTATGGCTACACCTTC.

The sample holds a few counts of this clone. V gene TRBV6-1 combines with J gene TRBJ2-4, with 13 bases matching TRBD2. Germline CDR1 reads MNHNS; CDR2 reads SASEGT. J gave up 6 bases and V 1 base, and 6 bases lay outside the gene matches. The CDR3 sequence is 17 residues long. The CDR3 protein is CASSEGTSGGGRNIQYF. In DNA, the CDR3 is TGTGCCAGCAGTGAAGGGACTAGCGGGGGAGGGAGAAACATTCAGTACTTC.

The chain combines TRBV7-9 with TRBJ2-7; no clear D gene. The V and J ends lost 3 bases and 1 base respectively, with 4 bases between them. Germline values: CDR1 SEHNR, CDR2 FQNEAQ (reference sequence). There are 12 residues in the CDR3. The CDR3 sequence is CASSFTSYEQYF. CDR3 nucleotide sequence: TGTGCCAGCAGCTTTACATCCTACGAGCAGTACTTC.